One T cell receptor (beta chain) is described in this entry. This entry is derived from a study of T-cell reconstitution after alpha-beta-depleted transplantation in children. During its preparation, the TCRbeta library received unique molecular identifiers. From the PCR reads, TCRdb called clonotypes with MiXCR, one entry per CDR3 protein. The sample records hundreds of thousands of distinct CDR3 sequences, around a third being singletons. This sequence originates from a human donor who donated a stem cell graft to a child with aplastic anemia. This specimen was PBMCs from the stem cell graft donor, taken from the stem cell graft.

The CDR3 protein is CSVEAVQGSGGYTF. For the CDR3, the DNA is TGCAGCGTTGAAGCGGTGCAGGGATCGGGCGGCTACACCTTC. The V and J genes are TRBV29-1 and TRBJ1-2, with D perhaps matching TRBD1 (5 bases). Germline lookup yields CDR1 SQVTM and CDR2 ANQGSEA. This CDR3 has 14 amino acids. The V end lost 1 base, the J end lost 8 bases, and 17 bases lay between the germline ends.